The subject of this entry is one T cell receptor (beta chain). This clonotype was detected many times. No antigen is known for it. There are no base qualities to consult, and no much larger clone falls within one base. This entry belongs to a study of T-cell reconstitution after alpha-beta-depleted transplantation in children (dated by TCRdb to the mid-2010s). With respect to the entire study: The study quantitatively tracked T-cell immune reconstitution after TCRalphabeta/CD19-depleted allogeneic hematopoietic cell transplantation in children using TCR repertoire profiling.

Overall study results and their limits: The frequencies of hyperexpanded clones fell over the following months, and after one year, T-cell counts and TCRbeta diversity were mostly attributed to newly produced T cells. In some patients, the high TCRbeta diversity seen at day 60 was put down to recipient T cells and intrathymic progenitors that had survived conditioning. The apparently early recovery of alphabetaT-cell counts about two months after transplant reportedly depended on only several hundred rapidly expanded clones that came from non-depleted graft cells.

The meaning of the sample's treatment or condition label: allogeneic hematopoietic cell transplantation with graft depleted of TCRalphabeta T cells and CD19 B cells. The children who served as transplant recipients had been given grafts of TCRalphabeta/CD19-depleted allogeneic hematopoietic cells. Libraries came from PCR. The data were produced on an Illumina HiSeq 2500. To normalize quantification of the TCRbeta repertoire, the TCR libraries were built with molecular barcoding that relied on unique molecular identifiers. TCRdb's own reprocessing of the public reads used fastp at Q25 and MiXCR and kept productive beta chains. Each CDR3 protein appears once, grouped with its most common genes and DNA. For this sample there are over 90,000 distinct CDR3 sequences; around 7.8% appear just once. The top ten constitute around 15% of the sample. There are 13 amino acids in the CDR3, from cysteine to phenylalanine inclusive. The entry retains the CDR3 DNA only, 39 bases that are in frame from base 1. The germline V gene yields SQVTM for CDR1 and ANQGSEA for CDR2. The junction shows trimming of 8 bases on V and 3 bases on J, and the gene matches do not reach 8 bases of it.

The material was PBMCs, obtained before TCRalphabeta/CD19-depleted stem cell transplant. This TCR derives from a boy aged 2 to 10 with acute lymphoblastic leukemia, due to receive a stem cell transplant. In this chain, TRBV29-1 is recombined with TRBJ1-1; 8 bases in the middle match TRBD1. The CDR3: CSFGTGGDTEAFF. The sequenced DNA: TGCAGCTTTGGGACAGGCGGTGACACTGAAGCTTTCTTT.